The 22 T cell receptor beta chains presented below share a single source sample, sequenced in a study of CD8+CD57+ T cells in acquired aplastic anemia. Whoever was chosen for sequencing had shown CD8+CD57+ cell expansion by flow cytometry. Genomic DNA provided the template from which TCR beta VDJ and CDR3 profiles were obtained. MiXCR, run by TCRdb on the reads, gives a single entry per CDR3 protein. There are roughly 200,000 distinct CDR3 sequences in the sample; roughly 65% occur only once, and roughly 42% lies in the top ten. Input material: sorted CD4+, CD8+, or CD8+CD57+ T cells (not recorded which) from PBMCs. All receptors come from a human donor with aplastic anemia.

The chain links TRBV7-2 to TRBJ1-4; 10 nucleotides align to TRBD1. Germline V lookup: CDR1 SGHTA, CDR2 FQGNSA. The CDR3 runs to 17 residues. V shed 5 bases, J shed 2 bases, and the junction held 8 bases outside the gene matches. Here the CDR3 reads CASSERTGGGTNEKLFF. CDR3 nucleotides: TGTGCCAGCAGCGAGCGGACAGGGGGTGGGACTAATGAAAAACTGTTTTTT.

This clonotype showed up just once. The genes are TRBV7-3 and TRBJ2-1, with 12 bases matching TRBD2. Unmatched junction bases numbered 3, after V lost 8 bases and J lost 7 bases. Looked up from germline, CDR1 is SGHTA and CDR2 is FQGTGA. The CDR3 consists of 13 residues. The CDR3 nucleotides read TGTGCCAGCGCTAGCGGGGGGGCTAATGAGCAGTTCTTC. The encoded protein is CASASGGANEQFF.

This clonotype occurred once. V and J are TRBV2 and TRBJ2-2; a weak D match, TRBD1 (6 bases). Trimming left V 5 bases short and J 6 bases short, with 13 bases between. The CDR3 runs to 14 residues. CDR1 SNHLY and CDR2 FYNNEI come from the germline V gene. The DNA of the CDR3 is TGTGCCAGCAGTAGCACAGGGTCCCCCGGGGAGCTGTTTTTT. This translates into CASSSTGSPGELFF.

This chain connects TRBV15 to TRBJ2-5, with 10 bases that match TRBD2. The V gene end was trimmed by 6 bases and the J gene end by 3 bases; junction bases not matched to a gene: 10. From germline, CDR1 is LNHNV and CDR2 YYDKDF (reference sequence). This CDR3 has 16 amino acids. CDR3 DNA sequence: TGTGCCACCAGTTCTGGACTAGCGGCCACCGAAGAGACCCAGTACTTC. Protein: CATSSGLAATEETQYF.

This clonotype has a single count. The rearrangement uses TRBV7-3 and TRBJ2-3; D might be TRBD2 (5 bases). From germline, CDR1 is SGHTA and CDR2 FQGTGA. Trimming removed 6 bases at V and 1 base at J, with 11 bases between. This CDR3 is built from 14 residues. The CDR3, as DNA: TGTGCCAGCAGTTCGGGGATTGGCACAGATACGCAGTATTTT. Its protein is CASSSGIGTDTQYF.

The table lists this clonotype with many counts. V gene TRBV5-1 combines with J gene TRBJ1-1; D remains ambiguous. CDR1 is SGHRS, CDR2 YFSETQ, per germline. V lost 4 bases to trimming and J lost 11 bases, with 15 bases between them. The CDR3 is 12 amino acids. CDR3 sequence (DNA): TGCGCCAGCAGCCCGGGTAACGTTGAGGCTTTCTTT. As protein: CASSPGNVEAFF.

The DNA of the CDR3 is TGTGCCATCTCCCGGGGAACCTACGAGCAGTACTTC. This gives the protein CAISRGTYEQYF. The chain joins TRBV10-3 to TRBJ2-7; perhaps TRBD2 as D (5 bases). CDR3 length equals 12 residues. Germline V lookup: CDR1 ENHRY, CDR2 SYGVKD. The V end lost 8 bases, the J end lost 2 bases, and 10 bases lay between the germline ends.

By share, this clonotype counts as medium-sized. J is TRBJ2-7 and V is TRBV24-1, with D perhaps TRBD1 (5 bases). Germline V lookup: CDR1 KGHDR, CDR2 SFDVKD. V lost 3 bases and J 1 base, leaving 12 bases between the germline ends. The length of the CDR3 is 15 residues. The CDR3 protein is CATSDPLTASYEQYF. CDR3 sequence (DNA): TGTGCCACCAGTGATCCGCTGACAGCTTCCTACGAGCAGTACTTC.

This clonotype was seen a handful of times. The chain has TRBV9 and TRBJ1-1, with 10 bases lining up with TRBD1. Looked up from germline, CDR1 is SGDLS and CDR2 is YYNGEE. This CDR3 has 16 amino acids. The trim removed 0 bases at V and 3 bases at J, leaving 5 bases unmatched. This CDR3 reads CASSVVTGGEDTEAFF. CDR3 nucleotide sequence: TGTGCCAGCAGCGTAGTGACAGGGGGCGAGGACACTGAAGCTTTCTTT.

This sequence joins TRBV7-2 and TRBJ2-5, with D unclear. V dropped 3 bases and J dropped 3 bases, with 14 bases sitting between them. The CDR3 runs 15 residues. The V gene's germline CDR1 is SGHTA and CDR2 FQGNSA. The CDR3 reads CASSFDQQREETQYF. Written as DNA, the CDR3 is TGTGCCAGCAGCTTTGATCAACAAAGAGAAGAGACCCAGTACTTC.

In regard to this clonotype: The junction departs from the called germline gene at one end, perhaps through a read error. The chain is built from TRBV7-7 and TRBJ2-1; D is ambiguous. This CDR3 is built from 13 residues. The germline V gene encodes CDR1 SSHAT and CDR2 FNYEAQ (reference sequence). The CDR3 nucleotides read TGTGCTAGCAGCTTAAGACCCTACAATGAGCAGTTCTTC. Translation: CASSLRPYNEQFF. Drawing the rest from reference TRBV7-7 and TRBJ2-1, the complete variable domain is GAGVSQSPRYKVTKRGQDVTLRCDPISSHATLYWYQQALGQGPEFLTYFNYEAQPDKSGLPSDRFSAERPEGSISTLTIQRTEQRDSAMYRCASSLRPYNEQFFGPGTRLTVL.

The CDR3 region is CASSVTSGSHNEQFF. CDR3 coding DNA: TGTGCCAGCAGCGTCACTAGCGGGAGCCACAATGAGCAGTTCTTC. V is TRBV5-5 and J is TRBJ2-1; 11 positions agree with TRBD2. Trimming took 4 bases from V and 5 from J; bases not matched to a gene: 5. Germline V gives CDR1 SGHKS, CDR2 YYEKEE (reference sequence). There are 15 residues in the CDR3. Based on the CDR3 plus reference TRBV5-5 and TRBJ2-1, the full variable domain is DAGVTQSPTHLIKTRGQQVTLRCSPISGHKSVSWYQQVLGQGPQFIFQYYEKEERGRGNFPDRFSARQFPNYSSELNVNALLLGDSALYLCASSVTSGSHNEQFFGPGTRLTVL.

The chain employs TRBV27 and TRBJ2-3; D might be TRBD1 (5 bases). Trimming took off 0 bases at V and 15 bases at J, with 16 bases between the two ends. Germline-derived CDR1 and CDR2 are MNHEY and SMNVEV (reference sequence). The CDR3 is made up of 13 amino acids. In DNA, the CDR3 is TGTGCCAGCAGTTTATCAGGAGCCAGGGCGGAATATTTT. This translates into CASSLSGARAEYF.

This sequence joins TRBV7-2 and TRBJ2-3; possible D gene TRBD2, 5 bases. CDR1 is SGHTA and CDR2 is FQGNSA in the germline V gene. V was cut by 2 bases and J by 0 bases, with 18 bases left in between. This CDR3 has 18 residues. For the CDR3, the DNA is TGTGCCAGCAGCTTAAGGTTTCGTGCGGGCATGAGCACAGATACGCAGTATTTT. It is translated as CASSLRFRAGMSTDTQYF.

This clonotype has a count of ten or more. CDR3 DNA: TGTGCCAGCAGCGTAGCTACGGGGGGCACCTACGAGCAGTACTTC. It codes for CASSVATGGTYEQYF. The chain employs TRBV9 and TRBJ2-7; weak D call: TRBD2 (7 bases). CDR1 and CDR2 (germline): SGDLS, YYNGEE. The CDR3 is 15 residues long. Trimming removed 0 bases from V and 2 bases from J, with 12 bases in between.

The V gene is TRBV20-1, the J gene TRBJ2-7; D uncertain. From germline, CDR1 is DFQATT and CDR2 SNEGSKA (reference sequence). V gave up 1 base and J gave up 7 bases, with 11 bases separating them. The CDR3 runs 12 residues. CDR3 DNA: TGCAGTGCTAGAGGGGCGGTGGGGGAGCAGTACTTC. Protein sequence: CSARGAVGEQYF.

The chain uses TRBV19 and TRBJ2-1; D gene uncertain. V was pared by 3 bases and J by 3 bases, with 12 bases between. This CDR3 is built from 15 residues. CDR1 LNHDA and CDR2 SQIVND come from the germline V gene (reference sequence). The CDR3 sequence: CASSIGLTLYNEQFF. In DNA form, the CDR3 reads TGTGCCAGTAGTATCGGGCTCACACTCTACAATGAGCAGTTCTTC.

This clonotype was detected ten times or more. CDR3 residues: CASSSERTGHEKLFF. The CDR3 DNA is TGTGCCAGCAGCTCCGAGCGGACAGGACACGAAAAACTGTTTTTT. The gene calls are TRBV6-5 and TRBJ1-4, with TRBD1 matching 7 bases. Germline V CDR1 and CDR2: MNHEY, SVGAGI. The CDR3 runs 15 residues. Trimming cost V 6 bases and J 8 bases; bases outside gene matches: 12.

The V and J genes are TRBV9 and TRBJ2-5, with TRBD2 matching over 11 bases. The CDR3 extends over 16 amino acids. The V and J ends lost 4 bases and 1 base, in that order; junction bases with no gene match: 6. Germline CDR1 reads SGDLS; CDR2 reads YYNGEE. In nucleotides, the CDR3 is TGTGCCAGCAGCCGTAGCGGGAGGGCCGCCCAAGAGACCCAGTACTTC. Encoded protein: CASSRSGRAAQETQYF.

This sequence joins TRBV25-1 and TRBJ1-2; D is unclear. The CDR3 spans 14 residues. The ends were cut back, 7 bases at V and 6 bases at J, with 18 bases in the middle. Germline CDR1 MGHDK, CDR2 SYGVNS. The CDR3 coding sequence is TGTGCCAGCAATATACCCGGGGAAGCGGATGGCTACACCTTC. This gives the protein CASNIPGEADGYTF.

The CDR3: CATSRDGAWGDQPQHF. Here the CDR3 DNA reads TGTGCCACCAGCAGAGATGGGGCATGGGGGGATCAGCCCCAGCATTTT. The V and J genes are TRBV15 and TRBJ1-5; possibly TRBD1 for D (5 bases). Germline V gene lookup returns CDR1 LNHNV and CDR2 YYDKDF (reference sequence). This CDR3 is 16 amino acids long. Trimming stripped 0 bases from V and 5 bases from J, with 14 bases between.

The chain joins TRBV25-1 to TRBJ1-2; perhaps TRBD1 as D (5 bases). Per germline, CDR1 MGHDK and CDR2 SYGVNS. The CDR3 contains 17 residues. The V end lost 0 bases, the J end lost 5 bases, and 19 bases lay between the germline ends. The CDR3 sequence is CASSEYRAPMGVYGYTF. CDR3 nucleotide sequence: TGTGCCAGCAGTGAATATAGAGCACCTATGGGGGTATATGGCTACACCTTC.